The next 29 T cell receptor beta chains were all read from a single sample in a study of response to subunit inactivated influenza vaccine. TCRdb reprocessed the RT-PCR reads with MiXCR, giving one entry per CDR3 protein. The sample contains hundreds of thousands of distinct CDR3 sequences, more than 11% of which appear only once. This specimen was PBMCs from blood, taken around two weeks before vaccination. These TCRs come from a man aged 50-59 years who received an inactivated influenza vaccine.

The rearrangement joins TRBV20-1 to TRBJ1-5; 7 bases align to TRBD1. The CDR3 length is 18 residues. V lost 3 bases to trimming and J lost 0 bases; unmatched junction nucleotides: 14. Germline loops: CDR1 DFQATT, CDR2 SNEGSKA (reference sequence). The CDR3 spells CSARFADRQFISNQPQHF. The DNA of the CDR3 is TGCAGTGCTAGGTTTGCGGACAGGCAGTTTATTAGCAATCAGCCCCAGCATTTT.

V is TRBV12-3 or TRBV12-4 and J is TRBJ2-5, with a possible D match to TRBD2 (5 bases). The V end was cut by 9 bases, the J end by 7 bases, with 18 bases between. The CDR3 is 13 amino acids. CDR3 protein: CASSRDEYLTQYF. The CDR3 DNA is TGTGCCAGTTCACGGGATGAGTATCTGACCCAGTACTTC.

This chain links TRBV20-1 with TRBJ2-3; 9 nucleotides match TRBD1. Germline lookup yields CDR1 DFQATT and CDR2 SNEGSKA (reference sequence). The CDR3 length is 14 residues. Trimming took 5 bases from V and 1 from J; bases not matched to a gene: 4. CDR3 DNA: TGCAGTGCTGTACAGGGGGCTCGCACAGATACGCAGTATTTT. The encoded protein is CSAVQGARTDTQYF.

This chain uses TRBV29-1 with TRBJ1-2, with 7 bases identical to TRBD1. This CDR3 region has 12 residues. CDR1 is SQVTM, CDR2 ANQGSEA, per germline. V trimming: 4 bases; J trimming: 3 bases; junction bases outside the gene matches: 2. The CDR3 here is CSVVTGYYGYTF. CDR3 coding DNA: TGCAGCGTTGTGACAGGGTACTATGGCTACACCTTC.

This clonotype occurred many times. This sequence joins TRBV11-1 and TRBJ2-5; D may be TRBD1 or TRBD2 (5 bases each). V lost 7 bases, J lost 5 bases, and 29 bases lay in between. Germline CDR1 is SGHAT and CDR2 is FQDESV (reference sequence). CDR3 length: 18 residues. CDR3 residues: CASNPRPGTEILVETQYF. In DNA form, the CDR3 reads TGTGCCAGCAACCCAAGGCCCGGGACGGAAATCCTGGTCGAGACCCAGTACTTC.

The table lists this clonotype with a few counts. The gene calls are TRBV29-1 and TRBJ2-1; the match to TRBD2 covers 8 bases. CDR3 length: 11 residues. The ends lost 7 bases at V and 6 bases at J; junction bases unmatched: 2. The V gene's germline CDR1 is SQVTM and CDR2 ANQGSEA. The CDR3 sequence: CSDTSGNEQFF. CDR3 sequence (DNA): TGCAGCGATACTAGCGGCAATGAGCAGTTCTTC.

The CDR3: CSASSGAKNIQYF. CDR3 coding DNA: TGCAGTGCTAGCAGCGGAGCCAAAAACATTCAGTACTTC. This chain connects TRBV20-1 to TRBJ2-4, with D perhaps TRBD2 (5 bases). The CDR3 totals 13 residues. Trimming removed 3 bases at V and 0 bases at J, with 6 bases between. Germline V gene data show CDR1 as DFQATT and CDR2 as SNEGSKA (reference sequence).

The chain joins TRBV11-2 to TRBJ1-4; 11 nucleotides align to TRBD1. This CDR3 contains 14 residues. After removal of 5 bases from V and 10 bases from J, the junction contained 6 bases not matched to a gene. The germline V gene has CDR1 SGHAT and CDR2 FQNNGV. The CDR3 reads CASSPGTGGGKLFF. The CDR3 DNA follows: TGTGCCAGCAGCCCTGGGACAGGGGGAGGAAAACTGTTTTTT.

Points on this clonotype: An end of the junction differs from the germline gene, which may be a read error. The V gene is TRBV12-3 or TRBV12-4, the J gene TRBJ2-7; tentative D call: TRBD2 (6 bases). The CDR3 is 13 amino acids. This chain's CDR3 is CASSLVGGNEHYF. In DNA, the CDR3 is TGTGCCAGCAGTTTAGTTGGAGGGAACGAGCATTACTTC.

The chain couples TRBV5-1 to TRBJ2-2; D call uncertain. The V gene's germline CDR1 is SGHRS and CDR2 YFSETQ. The CDR3 runs 15 residues. V lost 1 base and J lost 3, with 10 bases in between. The DNA of the CDR3 is TGCGCCAGCAGCTTGATTGTTGGGTACACCGGGGAGCTGTTTTTT. Amino acid sequence: CASSLIVGYTGELFF.

This chain joins TRBV9 and TRBJ1-4, with D unclear. V lost 0 bases and J 8 bases, leaving 11 bases between the germline ends. CDR3 length: 14 residues. The germline V gene encodes CDR1 SGDLS and CDR2 YYNGEE. CDR3 coding DNA: TGTGCCAGCAGCGTAGGGAGAGGTGGCGAAAAACTGTTTTTT. Translating gives CASSVGRGGEKLFF.

A few counts support this clonotype. The chain is built from TRBV6-5 and TRBJ2-5, with 8 bases fitting TRBD1. Germline V gives CDR1 MNHEY, CDR2 SVGAGI. The V and J ends lost 0 bases and 2 bases, in that order; junction bases with no gene match: 5. The CDR3 spans 16 residues. The CDR3 DNA is TGTGCCAGCAGTTACTCGGCCCGGACAGGGCAAGAGACCCAGTACTTC. As protein: CASSYSARTGQETQYF.

This clonotype was seen more than once but under ten times. This sequence joins TRBV5-1 and TRBJ2-1; 11 nucleotides align to TRBD2. Germline CDR1 SGHRS, CDR2 YFSETQ. The CDR3 length is 16 residues. Trimming at V came to 2 bases and at J to 7 bases, leaving 8 bases not matched to a gene. In DNA form, the CDR3 reads TGCGCCAGCAGCTTTCCTCCTAGCGGGAGGTTAAATGAGCAGTTCTTC. Translating gives CASSFPPSGRLNEQFF.

This clonotype was recorded a few times. This chain links TRBV11-1 with TRBJ2-2; 9 bases match TRBD1. With 5 bases clipped from V and 3 bases from J, the junction kept 16 bases outside the gene matches. This CDR3 contains 19 residues. CDR1 SGHAT and CDR2 FQDESV come from the germline V gene (reference sequence). The CDR3 sequence: CASSRLNYGRDRDTGELFF. As DNA, the CDR3 is TGTGCCAGCAGCCGTTTAAATTATGGACGGGACAGGGACACCGGGGAGCTGTTTTTT.

This clonotype was seen only a few times. This chain links TRBV7-2 with TRBJ1-1, with TRBD1 identical over 8 bases. The V segment lost 6 bases and the J segment 6 bases; nucleotides outside the gene matches: 0. This CDR3 region has 11 residues. In germline, CDR1 is SGHTA, CDR2 FQGNSA. DNA of the CDR3: TGTGCCAGCAGGACAGGGGCTGAAGCTTTCTTT. It encodes CASRTGAEAFF.

This clonotype was found once. The V and J genes are TRBV29-1 and TRBJ2-1; TRBD2 agrees at 8 bases. The CDR3 is 16 residues long. The germline CDR1 and CDR2 sequences are SQVTM and ANQGSEA. The junction had 18 bases not matched to a gene; V was cut back by 4 bases and J by 10 bases. CDR3 in DNA: TGCAGCGTTGTCGGGCAGGGGAAGAGACTAGCGAAAGAGCAGTTCTTC. Protein product: CSVVGQGKRLAKEQFF.

This clonotype was seen repeatedly, ten times or more. The chain joins TRBV6-5 to TRBJ1-2; 10 positions agree with TRBD1. Germline CDR1 and CDR2: MNHEY and SVGAGI. The CDR3 covers 14 residues. J lost 6 bases, V lost 3 bases, and 4 bases had no gene match. CDR3 in DNA: TGTGCCAGCAGTTATGGGACAGGGGAGAATGGCTACACCTTC. Protein product: CASSYGTGENGYTF.

There are many counts of this clonotype. This sequence joins TRBV5-1 and TRBJ1-3, with a possible D match to TRBD1 (6 bases). This CDR3 region has 14 residues. The ends were cut back, 2 bases at V and 4 bases at J, with 10 bases in the middle. Germline CDR1 reads SGHRS; CDR2 reads YFSETQ. Written as DNA, the CDR3 is TGCGCCAGCAGCTTCGGACAGCAAGGAAACACCATATATTTT. Protein sequence: CASSFGQQGNTIYF.

V and J are TRBV27 and TRBJ2-3; TRBD2 agrees at 9 bases. CDR3 length: 16 amino acids. The ends lost 6 bases at V and 7 bases at J; junction bases unmatched: 14. CDR1 and CDR2 from the germline V gene are MNHEY and SMNVEV (reference sequence). The CDR3 bases are TGTGCCAGCAGAGGGTTGGCGGGCGGGGGGGCTTATACGCAGTATTTT. Its protein is CASRGLAGGGAYTQYF.

J is TRBJ2-4 and V is TRBV11-2; 7 positions match TRBD1. The CDR3 has 15 amino acids. Germline CDR1 reads SGHAT; CDR2 reads FQNNGV. Trimming took 5 bases from V and 8 from J; bases not matched to a gene: 12. CDR3: CASSLAGTAGDIQYF. The CDR3 DNA is TGTGCCAGCAGCCTAGCCGGGACAGCCGGGGACATTCAGTACTTC.

This clonotype was seen only a few times. This chain uses TRBV14 with TRBJ2-5, with D maybe TRBD1 (5 bases). This CDR3 comprises 15 residues. V was cut by 0 bases and J by 5 bases, with 13 bases left in between. Germline V gene data show CDR1 as SGHDN and CDR2 as FVKESK. The CDR3 spells CASSQDWGTVETQYF. The CDR3 region has the DNA TGTGCCAGCAGCCAAGATTGGGGCACAGTCGAGACCCAGTACTTC.

The rearrangement links TRBV10-3 to TRBJ1-3; no clear D gene. CDR3 size: 16 residues. Germline CDR1 reads ENHRY; CDR2 reads SYGVKD. V gave up 5 bases and J gave up 4 bases, with 18 bases separating them. CDR3 amino acids: CAISSSPPQSGNTIYF. The DNA of the CDR3 is TGTGCCATCAGTAGCTCTCCGCCGCAGTCGGGAAACACCATATATTTT.

V usage is TRBV11-2 and J usage is TRBJ2-3; 8 bases line up with TRBD2. Germline assignment: CDR1 SGHAT and CDR2 FQNNGV. Losses at the gene ends were 2 bases for V and 4 bases for J; bases not matched to a gene: 11. The CDR3 length is 17 residues. CDR3 amino acids: CASSLSGGSKGADTQYF. The CDR3, as DNA: TGTGCCAGCAGCTTAAGCGGGGGAAGTAAAGGCGCAGATACGCAGTATTTT.

This chain joins TRBV12-5 and TRBJ2-2, with a tentative D call TRBD2 (6 bases). Trimming pared 7 bases from V and 1 base from J, leaving 10 bases between. The CDR3 totals 14 residues. Germline V gene lookup returns CDR1 LGHNT and CDR2 FRNRAP. CDR3 loop: CASARDLNTGELFF. CDR3 DNA: TGTGCTAGTGCGAGGGACTTGAACACCGGGGAGCTGTTTTTT. The full variable domain, with the rest looked up from reference TRBV12-5 and TRBJ2-2, is DARVTQTPRHKVTEMGQEVTMRCQPILGHNTVFWYRQTMMQGLELLAYFRNRAPLDDSGMPKDRFSAEMPDATLATLKIQPSEPRDSAVYFCASARDLNTGELFFGEGSRLTVL.

This clonotype was seen only a few times. V is TRBV20-1 and J is TRBJ1-2; D call uncertain. The CDR3 loop spans 14 amino acids. Trimming took off 3 bases at V and 0 bases at J, with 11 bases between the two ends. The germline V gene has CDR1 DFQATT and CDR2 SNEGSKA (reference sequence). CDR3 bases: TGCAGTGCTAGTGGACTGATAGCTAACTATGGCTACACCTTC. It specifies CSASGLIANYGYTF.

The rearrangement joins TRBV11-2 to TRBJ2-1; TRBD2 matches 10 bases. From germline, CDR1 is SGHAT and CDR2 FQNNGV. The J segment lost 4 bases and the V segment lost 2 bases, leaving 8 bases of the junction unmatched. The CDR3 runs to 17 residues. The CDR3: CASSLTLLAGRYNEQFF. CDR3 in DNA: TGTGCCAGCAGCTTAACCTTACTAGCGGGAAGGTACAATGAGCAGTTCTTC.

This clonotype was observed a handful of times. This chain joins TRBV12-3 or TRBV12-4 and TRBJ2-2; D might be TRBD2 (5 bases). The V end was cut by 3 bases, the J end by 7 bases, with 12 bases between. CDR3 length equals 14 residues. This CDR3 is CASSFLVTSGELFF. In DNA, the CDR3 is TGTGCCAGCAGTTTTTTGGTCACTAGCGGGGAGCTGTTTTTT.

The chain is built from TRBV6-5 and TRBJ1-2; D is uncertain. This CDR3 is built from 13 residues. From germline, CDR1 is MNHEY and CDR2 SVGAGI. V dropped 0 bases and J dropped 6 bases, with 8 bases sitting between them. In DNA, the CDR3 is TGTGCCAGCAGTTACTCGTCCGGGGATGGCTACACCTTC. Translated: CASSYSSGDGYTF.

The chain employs TRBV25-1 and TRBJ1-1; unclear D gene. The CDR3 is 14 amino acids. Germline V lookup: CDR1 MGHDK, CDR2 SYGVNS. Trimming removed 4 bases from V and 2 bases from J, with 11 bases in between. CDR3 DNA sequence: TGTGCCAGCAGTGGACGGGCCGGCAACACTGAAGCTTTCTTT. Translated: CASSGRAGNTEAFF.